Presented here are 22 T cell receptor beta chains from one specimen sequenced in a study of regulatory T cells in long-lasting Graves disease. The time point denotes: persistent/refractory GD, antithyroid drugs over 5 years with positive TRAb. There was RNA extracted from PBMCs, and the TCR library was made from it. Arm-PCR of CDR3 regions and iRepertoire HTBI primers were the basis on which TCR beta libraries were built. TCRdb passed the multiplex PCR reads through MiXCR, listing each CDR3 protein once. This sample has approximately 500,000 distinct CDR3 sequences; 20% to 25% occur once, and the top ten carry around 7%. Sequencing was performed on peripheral blood mononuclear cells (PBMCs), taken when the disease was refractory, from a patient treated with antithyroid drugs. These receptors all stem from a female donor with Graves disease.

The rearrangement joins TRBV19 to TRBJ1-4, with TRBD1 matching 8 bases. Germline trimming cut 4 bases from V and 8 bases from J; bases unmatched to any gene: 6. Germline V gives CDR1 LNHDA, CDR2 SQIVND (reference sequence). CDR3 length: 14 amino acids. CDR3 nucleotides: TGTGCCAGTAGTACCGGGACAGGACAGGAAAAACTGTTTTTT. Translated, it gives CASSTGTGQEKLFF. Full variable domain (outside the CDR3, taken from reference TRBV19 and TRBJ1-4): DGGITQSPKYLFRKEGQNVTLSCEQNLNHDAMYWYRQDPGQGLRLIYYSQIVNDFQKGDIAEGYSVSREKKESFPLTVTSAQKNPTAFYLCASSTGTGQEKLFFGSGTQLSVL.

This clonotype occurred once. This sequence joins TRBV19 and TRBJ2-1; D is undetermined. The CDR3 has 14 amino acids. Trimming removed 3 bases at V and 1 base at J, with 7 bases between. Germline V gives CDR1 LNHDA, CDR2 SQIVND (reference sequence). The DNA for the CDR3 is TGTGCCAGTAGTATTGGCATGTCCTACAATGAGCAGTTCTTC. This sequence encodes CASSIGMSYNEQFF.

The V call is TRBV4-1, the J call TRBJ1-1; D remains unclear. The V gene's germline CDR1 is MGHRA and CDR2 YSYEKL. V lost 2 bases to trimming and J lost 1 base, with 11 bases between them. The CDR3 runs to 15 residues. The CDR3 DNA sequence: TGCGCCAGCAGCCAATTCCATGGGTCGAACACTGAAGCTTTCTTT. Translated: CASSQFHGSNTEAFF.

The table lists this clonotype with many counts. This sequence joins TRBV15 and TRBJ1-5; 7 bases fit TRBD1. The CDR3 length is 15 residues. The germline gives CDR1 LNHNV, CDR2 YYDKDF (reference sequence). V lost 0 bases and J lost 7; bases outside the gene matches: 6. CDR3 in amino acids: CATSRDPGGRQPQHF. The CDR3 coding sequence is TGTGCCACCAGCAGAGACCCAGGGGGAAGACAGCCCCAGCATTTT.

This clonotype was picked up many times. The gene calls are TRBV24-1 and TRBJ1-2, with D perhaps TRBD1 (6 bases). With 6 bases removed from V and 6 bases from J, the gap between germline ends came to 16 bases. There are 14 residues in the CDR3. Germline V gene sequence: CDR1 KGHDR, CDR2 SFDVKD. DNA of the CDR3: TGTGCCACCAGTAAGACAGGCGGAGAAAATGGCTACACCTTC. Translation: CATSKTGGENGYTF.

This clonotype was observed a few times. Germline is not matched at one junction end, which may reflect a read error. The chain couples TRBV6-2 or TRBV6-3 to TRBJ1-1, with TRBD1 matching over 10 bases. In germline, CDR1 is MNHEY, CDR2 SVGEGT. This CDR3 spans 16 amino acids. CDR3 nucleotide sequence: TGTGCCAGCAGTTACCAACCGGGACAGGGGAACACTGGAGCTTTCTTT. As protein: CASSYQPGQGNTGAFF.

J is TRBJ1-4 and V is TRBV15; no reliable D call. CDR1 is LNHNV, CDR2 YYDKDF, per germline (reference sequence). Deletions cut 4 bases from V and 6 bases from J, with 9 bases between. CDR3 length: 13 residues. CDR3 protein: CATSNSRDEKLFF. The CDR3 nucleotides read TGTGCCACCAGCAACTCGCGGGATGAAAAACTGTTTTTT. Combining the CDR3 with reference TRBV15 and TRBJ1-4 gives the whole variable domain DAMVIQNPRYQVTQFGKPVTLSCSQTLNHNVMYWYQQKSSQAPKLLFHYYDKDFNNEADTPDNFQSRRPNTSFCFLDIRSPGLGDTAMYLCATSNSRDEKLFFGSGTQLSVL.

In its sample, this clonotype was seen many times. This chain links TRBV7-8 with TRBJ2-7; 9 bases are shared with TRBD2. The CDR3 length is 20 residues. From germline, CDR1 is SGHVS and CDR2 FQNEAQ. V lost 0 bases and J lost 4; bases outside the gene matches: 19. Here the CDR3 DNA reads TGTGCCAGCAGCTTAGCTCGATTTGGACTAGCGACTCGAGCGGTTTACGAGCAGTACTTC. It codes for CASSLARFGLATRAVYEQYF.

CDR3 sequence reads: CASSDFGSYNEQFF. In DNA, the CDR3 is TGTGCCAGCAGTGATTTTGGCTCCTACAATGAGCAGTTCTTC. The rearrangement joins TRBV6-2 or TRBV6-3 to TRBJ2-1; D remains unclear. The germline V and J ends were trimmed by 5 bases and 0 bases, with 8 bases remaining between them. Germline V lookup: CDR1 MNHEY, CDR2 SVGEGT. This CDR3 has 14 residues.

This chain uses TRBV19 with TRBJ2-2, with D uncertain. This CDR3 has 12 amino acids. The germline CDR1 and CDR2 sequences are LNHDA and SQIVND (reference sequence). Trimming cost V 8 bases and J 5 bases, with 9 bases left between them. As DNA, the CDR3 is TGTGCCAGTCGGACGGTTACCGGGGAGCTGTTTTTT. Residues: CASRTVTGELFF.

This chain connects TRBV3-1 to TRBJ2-7; D is possibly TRBD1 (6 bases). Germline V gene lookup returns CDR1 LGHDT and CDR2 YNNKEL (reference sequence). Trimming removed 0 bases at V and 2 bases at J, with 11 bases between. CDR3 length: 15 amino acids. CDR3 region: CASSQEGAVPYEQYF. As DNA, the CDR3 is TGTGCCAGCAGCCAAGAGGGGGCGGTCCCCTACGAGCAGTACTTC.

This clonotype has at least ten counts. This chain uses TRBV6-2 or TRBV6-3 with TRBJ1-5, with 11 bases that match TRBD1. This CDR3 is 16 amino acids long. V lost 0 bases, J lost 7 bases, and 5 bases stayed unmatched. Germline CDR1 MNHEY, CDR2 SVGEGT. This CDR3 is CASSYSMGQGGQPQHF. CDR3 sequence (DNA): TGTGCCAGCAGTTACTCGATGGGACAGGGGGGCCAGCCCCAGCATTTT.

The table lists this clonotype with many counts. Here the CDR3 DNA reads TGTGCCAGCAATCCGGGCAGGGGCAATCAGCCCCAGCATTTT. Residues: CASNPGRGNQPQHF. The J gene is TRBJ1-5, the V gene TRBV12-3 or TRBV12-4; D perhaps matches TRBD1 (5 bases). V lost 7 bases to trimming and J lost 2 bases, with 12 bases between them. CDR3 length: 14 amino acids.

This clonotype was counted a few times. The V gene is TRBV6-1, the J gene TRBJ2-7; D uncertain. Trimming took 7 bases from V and 2 from J, leaving 9 bases between them. The germline CDR1 and CDR2 sequences are MNHNS and SASEGT. This CDR3 contains 12 residues. CDR3 amino acids: CASTNRAYEQYF. CDR3 nucleotide sequence: TGTGCCAGCACAAACCGGGCCTACGAGCAGTACTTC.

The genes are TRBV5-1 and TRBJ2-2, with a tentative D call TRBD2 (7 bases). CDR1 and CDR2 from the germline V gene are SGHRS and YFSETQ. Trimming took off 6 bases at V and 1 base at J, with 13 bases between the two ends. This CDR3 region has 15 residues. CDR3 residues: CASTGGGVNTGELFF. DNA of the CDR3: TGCGCCAGCACCGGAGGGGGGGTGAACACCGGGGAGCTGTTTTTT.

The chain uses TRBV6-5 and TRBJ2-5; a weak D match, TRBD2 (6 bases). Trimming stripped 0 bases from V and 7 bases from J, with 15 bases between. Per germline, CDR1 MNHEY and CDR2 SVGAGI. CDR3 length: 15 residues. CDR3 coding DNA: TGTGCCAGCAGTTACTCGGGCAGGGAGGAGGGGACCCAGTACTTC. It encodes CASSYSGREEGTQYF.

The table lists this clonotype with a few counts. This chain links TRBV5-1 with TRBJ2-1, with 12 bases aligning to TRBD2. Trimming cost V 4 bases and J 2 bases; bases outside gene matches: 4. This CDR3 has 16 amino acids. Germline loops: CDR1 SGHRS, CDR2 YFSETQ. The CDR3: CASSPLAGGTYNEQFF. CDR3 nucleotides: TGCGCCAGCAGCCCTCTAGCGGGGGGGACCTACAATGAGCAGTTCTTC.

The rearrangement links TRBV27 to TRBJ1-2; no clear D. Germline V gene sequence: CDR1 MNHEY, CDR2 SMNVEV (reference sequence). The V and J ends lost 6 bases and 4 bases respectively, with 9 bases between them. The CDR3 has 12 amino acids. The CDR3 bases are TGTGCCAGCAGAGACCTTCTCTATGGCTACACCTTC. Translating gives CASRDLLYGYTF.

This clonotype has more than one count but fewer than ten. The V and J genes are TRBV20-1 and TRBJ1-5; D is uncertain. The CDR3 runs to 16 residues. Germline V gene lookup returns CDR1 DFQATT and CDR2 SNEGSKA (reference sequence). Deletions cut 3 bases from V and 3 bases from J, with 18 bases between. CDR3 nucleotide sequence: TGCAGTGCTAGGGAGTCCCCTTTTTCCTTCAATCAGCCCCAGCATTTT. Translated: CSARESPFSFNQPQHF.

The rearrangement links TRBV7-9 to TRBJ2-7, with 7 bases identical to TRBD1. Germline V gene data show CDR1 as SEHNR and CDR2 as FQNEAQ (reference sequence). V was clipped by 4 bases and J by 0 bases; unmatched bases: 6. The CDR3 consists of 15 residues. The CDR3 sequence is CASSSWTGSSYEQYF. The CDR3 DNA is TGTGCCAGCAGCTCTTGGACAGGCAGCTCCTACGAGCAGTACTTC. The full variable domain, with the rest looked up from reference TRBV7-9 and TRBJ2-7, is DTGVSQNPRHKITKRGQNVTFRCDPISEHNRLYWYRQTLGQGPEFLTYFQNEAQLEKSRLLSDRFSAERPKGSFSTLEIQRTEQGDSAMYLCASSSWTGSSYEQYFGPGTRLTVT.

Many counts were recorded for this clonotype. The chain couples TRBV27 to TRBJ1-5; D might be TRBD1 (5 bases). Per germline, CDR1 MNHEY and CDR2 SMNVEV (reference sequence). This CDR3 contains 18 residues. V lost 0 bases and J lost 1, with 16 bases in between. For the CDR3, the DNA is TGTGCCAGCAGTTTATCTCTTTCGCGGGGGAAGAGCAATCAGCCCCAGCATTTT. Translated: CASSLSLSRGKSNQPQHF.

The rearrangement joins TRBV15 to TRBJ2-1; D may correspond to TRBD1 or TRBD2 (5 bases each). The CDR3 is 17 residues long. The ends were cut back, 4 bases at V and 4 bases at J, with 20 bases in the middle. CDR1 and CDR2 from the germline V gene are LNHNV and YYDKDF (reference sequence). DNA of the CDR3: TGTGCCACCAGCAACCGCCGGACCGGGACGAGATACAATGAGCAGTTCTTC. This sequence encodes CATSNRRTGTRYNEQFF.